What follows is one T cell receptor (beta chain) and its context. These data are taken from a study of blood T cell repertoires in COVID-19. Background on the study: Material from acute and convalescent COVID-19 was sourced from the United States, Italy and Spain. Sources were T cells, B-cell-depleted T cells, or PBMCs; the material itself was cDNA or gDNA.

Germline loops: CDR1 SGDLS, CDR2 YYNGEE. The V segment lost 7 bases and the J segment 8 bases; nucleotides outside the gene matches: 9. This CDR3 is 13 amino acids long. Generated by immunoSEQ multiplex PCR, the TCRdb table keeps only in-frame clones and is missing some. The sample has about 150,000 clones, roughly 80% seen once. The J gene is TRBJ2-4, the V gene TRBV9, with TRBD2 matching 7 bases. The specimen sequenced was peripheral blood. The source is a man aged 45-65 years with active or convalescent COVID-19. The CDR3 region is CASSARETDIQYF. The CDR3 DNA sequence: TGTGCCAGCTCCGCGCGGGAGACAGACATTCAGTACTTC.